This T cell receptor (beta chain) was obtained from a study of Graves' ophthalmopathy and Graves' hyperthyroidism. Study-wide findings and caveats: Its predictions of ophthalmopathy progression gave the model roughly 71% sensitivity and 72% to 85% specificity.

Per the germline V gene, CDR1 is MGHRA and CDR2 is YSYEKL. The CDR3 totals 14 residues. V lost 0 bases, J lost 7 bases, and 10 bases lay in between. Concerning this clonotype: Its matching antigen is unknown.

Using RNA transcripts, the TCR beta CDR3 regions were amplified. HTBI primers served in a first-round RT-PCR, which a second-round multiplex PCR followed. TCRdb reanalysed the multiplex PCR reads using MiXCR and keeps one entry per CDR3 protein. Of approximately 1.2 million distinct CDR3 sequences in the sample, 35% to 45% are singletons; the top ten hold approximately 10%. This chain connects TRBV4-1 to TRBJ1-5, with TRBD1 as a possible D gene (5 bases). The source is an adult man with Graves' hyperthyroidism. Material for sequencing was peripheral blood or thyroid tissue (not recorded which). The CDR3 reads CASSQDLGEQPQHF. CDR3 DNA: TGCGCCAGCAGCCAAGATTTGGGGGAACAGCCCCAGCATTTT.